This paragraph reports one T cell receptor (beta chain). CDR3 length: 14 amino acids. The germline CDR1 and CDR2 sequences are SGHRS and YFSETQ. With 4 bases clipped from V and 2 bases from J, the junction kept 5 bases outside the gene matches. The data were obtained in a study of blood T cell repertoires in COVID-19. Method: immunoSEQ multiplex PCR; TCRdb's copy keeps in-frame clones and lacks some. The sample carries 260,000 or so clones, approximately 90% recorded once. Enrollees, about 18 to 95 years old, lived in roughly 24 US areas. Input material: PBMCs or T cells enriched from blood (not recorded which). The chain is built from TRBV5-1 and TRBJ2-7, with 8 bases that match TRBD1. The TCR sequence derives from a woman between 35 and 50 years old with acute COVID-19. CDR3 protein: CASSTGTGPYEQYF. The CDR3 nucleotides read TGCGCCAGCAGCACGGGGACAGGCCCCTACGAGCAGTACTTC.